Below are 26 T cell receptor beta chains sequenced from a single sample in a study of blood T cell repertoires in COVID-19. Assay: immunoSEQ multiplex PCR; the TCRdb copy retains only in-frame clones and omits some. The table shows about 240,000 clones, with 84% occurring only once. Specimen: peripheral blood. The receptors stem from a man aged 45-60 years with acute or convalescent COVID-19.

V is TRBV9 and J is TRBJ2-7; 8 positions match TRBD1. The CDR3 is 16 amino acids. The germline CDR1 and CDR2 sequences are SGDLS and YYNGEE. Unmatched junction bases numbered 12, after V lost 1 base and J lost 6 bases. CDR3 in DNA: TGTGCCAGCAGCGTATCGAGCAGGGGGCTCCTCGGCGAGCAGTACTTC. Its protein product is CASSVSSRGLLGEQYF. The full variable domain, completed using reference TRBV9 and TRBJ2-7, is DSGVTQTPKHLITATGQRVTLRCSPRSGDLSVYWYQQSLDQGLQFLIQYYNGEERAKGNILERFSAQQFPDLHSELNLSSLELGDSALYFCASSVSSRGLLGEQYFGPGTRLTVT.

V usage is TRBV19 and J usage is TRBJ1-1, with D perhaps matching TRBD1 (6 bases). The V and J ends lost 4 bases and 1 base respectively, with 19 bases between them. In germline, CDR1 is LNHDA, CDR2 SQIVND (reference sequence). The CDR3 is made up of 17 amino acids. Here the CDR3 DNA reads TGTGCCAGTAGTACCGGGCCGGGGGGCCCTGGGAACACTGAAGCTTTCTTT. It yields the protein CASSTGPGGPGNTEAFF.

J is TRBJ2-1 and V is TRBV6-4; TRBD2 matches at 7 bases. The germline gives CDR1 MRHNA, CDR2 SNTAGT. The CDR3 is made up of 14 amino acids. V lost 7 bases, J lost 2 bases, and 5 bases stayed unmatched. This chain's CDR3 is CASMEGRAYNEQFF. The CDR3 nucleotides are TGTGCCAGCATGGAGGGGAGGGCCTACAATGAGCAGTTCTTC.

The V call is TRBV27, the J call TRBJ2-7; 12 bases are a match to TRBD1. The J segment lost 11 bases and the V segment lost 6 bases, leaving 8 bases of the junction unmatched. The CDR3 extends over 13 amino acids. Per the germline V gene, CDR1 is MNHEY and CDR2 is SMNVEV (reference sequence). The CDR3 DNA reads as TGTGCCAGCAGCCTCGGGACAGGGGGCGTCAAGTACTTC. Protein sequence: CASSLGTGGVKYF.

The chain couples TRBV19 to TRBJ2-3; D is perhaps TRBD2 (6 bases). CDR3 length equals 15 residues. Germline V gene lookup returns CDR1 LNHDA and CDR2 SQIVND (reference sequence). V was cut by 5 bases and J by 5 bases, with 17 bases left in between. The chain's CDR3 is CASSPHAGTIDTQYF. The DNA for the CDR3 is TGTGCCAGTAGTCCCCATGCGGGAACTATAGATACGCAGTATTTT. The variable domain in full, completed from reference TRBV19 and TRBJ2-3, reads DGGITQSPKYLFRKEGQNVTLSCEQNLNHDAMYWYRQDPGQGLRLIYYSQIVNDFQKGDIAEGYSVSREKKESFPLTVTSAQKNPTAFYLCASSPHAGTIDTQYFGPGTRLTVL.

The rearrangement links TRBV19 to TRBJ2-7; 9 bases match TRBD1. Germline CDR1 is LNHDA and CDR2 is SQIVND (reference sequence). Trimming took 5 bases from V and 6 from J; bases not matched to a gene: 2. The length of the CDR3 is 12 residues. The CDR3 reads CASSQQGAEQYF. The CDR3, as DNA: TGTGCCAGTAGTCAACAGGGGGCCGAGCAGTACTTC.

The chain is built from TRBV6-6 and TRBJ2-7; TRBD1 matches at 11 bases. V lost 6 bases and J lost 3; bases outside the gene matches: 10. The germline CDR1 and CDR2 sequences are MNHNY and SVGAGI (reference sequence). The CDR3 sequence is 16 residues long. CDR3 nucleotide sequence: TGTGCCAGCAGCTTATCATCCGGGACAGGGGGCTACGAGCAGTACTTC. Its protein is CASSLSSGTGGYEQYF.

The chain links TRBV24-1 to TRBJ2-3; D unclear. V lost 1 base and J lost 0, with 7 bases in between. CDR3 length equals 15 residues. Germline CDR1 KGHDR, CDR2 SFDVKD. In DNA form, the CDR3 reads TGTGCCACCAGTGATTTCAGTATCAGCACAGATACGCAGTATTTT. Translated, it gives CATSDFSISTDTQYF.

The CDR3 DNA reads TGTGCCAGCAGCCGAACCGGGACTAGCTTTTACGAGCAGTACTTC. Its protein product is CASSRTGTSFYEQYF. The chain is built from TRBV9 and TRBJ2-7, with 9 bases aligning to TRBD2. The V gene's germline CDR1 is SGDLS and CDR2 YYNGEE. The CDR3 has 15 amino acids. V gave up 4 bases and J gave up 4 bases; unmatched junction bases: 9. Full variable domain (rest looked up from reference TRBV9 and TRBJ2-7): DSGVTQTPKHLITATGQRVTLRCSPRSGDLSVYWYQQSLDQGLQFLIQYYNGEERAKGNILERFSAQQFPDLHSELNLSSLELGDSALYFCASSRTGTSFYEQYFGPGTRLTVT.

This rearrangement joins TRBV24-1 to TRBJ2-7; unclear D gene. The CDR3 runs 13 residues. V dropped 1 base and J dropped 2 bases, with 5 bases sitting between them. CDR1 and CDR2 (germline): KGHDR, SFDVKD. This CDR3 is CATSDFPAYEQYF. The CDR3 bases are TGTGCCACCAGTGATTTTCCCGCCTACGAGCAGTACTTC.

The chain has TRBV18 and TRBJ1-6; D not resolved. CDR3 length: 15 residues. Trimming took 2 bases from V and 10 from J, leaving 15 bases between them. Germline CDR1 and CDR2: KGHSH and LQKENI. In nucleotides, the CDR3 is TGTGCCAGCTCACCATATACTTCCCAGCGCTCACCCCTCCACTTT. Translated: CASSPYTSQRSPLHF.

The chain is built from TRBV5-1 and TRBJ2-7; the D gene is possibly TRBD2 (6 bases). The germline CDR1 and CDR2 sequences are SGHRS and YFSETQ. V was shortened by 4 bases and J by 2 bases, with 10 bases between the two germline ends. The CDR3 is 13 residues long. The CDR3 region is CASSQGLAYEQYF. In DNA form, the CDR3 reads TGCGCCAGCAGCCAGGGACTTGCCTACGAGCAGTACTTC.

The rearrangement links TRBV28 to TRBJ2-5, with D tentatively TRBD1 (6 bases). Germline V gives CDR1 MDHEN, CDR2 SYDVKM. CDR3 length equals 13 residues. V was shortened by 1 base and J by 6 bases, with 9 bases between the two germline ends. DNA for the CDR3: TGTGCCAGCAGTTTATTACAGGGACAGACCCAGTACTTC. Its protein is CASSLLQGQTQYF.

There are a few counts of this clone. The chain links TRBV11-1 to TRBJ1-6; 9 nucleotides align to TRBD1. The CDR3 covers 15 residues. Germline CDR1 reads SGHAT; CDR2 reads FQDESV (reference sequence). The V and J ends lost 5 bases and 5 bases, in that order; junction bases with no gene match: 4. The CDR3 loop is CASSPRTGDNSPLHF. DNA for the CDR3: TGTGCCAGCAGCCCGCGGACAGGGGATAATTCACCCCTCCACTTT. The variable domain in full, completed from reference TRBV11-1 and TRBJ1-6, reads EAEVAQSPRYKITEKSQAVAFWCDPISGHATLYWYRQILGQGPELLVQFQDESVVDDSQLPKDRFSAERLKGVDSTLKIQPAELGDSAMYLCASSPRTGDNSPLHFGNGTRLTVT.

This rearrangement joins TRBV7-2 to TRBJ2-3; 10 nucleotides line up with TRBD2. The CDR3 covers 16 residues. The trim removed 3 bases at V and 2 bases at J, leaving 5 bases unmatched. Germline V gene lookup returns CDR1 SGHTA and CDR2 FQGNSA. For the CDR3, the DNA is TGTGCCAGCAGCTTCCTAGCGGGAGTCGCCACAGATACGCAGTATTTT. It encodes CASSFLAGVATDTQYF.

This clone has more than one count but fewer than ten. The CDR3 spells CASSPDFGTGDGYTF. The CDR3, as DNA: TGTGCCAGCTCACCAGATTTCGGGACAGGGGATGGCTACACCTTC. The chain uses TRBV18 and TRBJ1-2; 10 bases align to TRBD1. The germline V gene encodes CDR1 KGHSH and CDR2 LQKENI. V was pared by 2 bases and J by 6 bases, with 6 bases of the junction left unmatched. The length of the CDR3 is 15 residues.

The chain is built from TRBV18 and TRBJ1-5; tentatively, D is TRBD1 (5 bases). Trimming stripped 5 bases from V and 7 bases from J, with 21 bases between. The CDR3 extends over 16 amino acids. Germline V lookup: CDR1 KGHSH, CDR2 LQKENI. CDR3 in DNA: TGTGCCAGCTCATCCTTCGGCAGGGTAGACGGGCAGCCCCAGCATTTT. Encoded protein: CASSSFGRVDGQPQHF.

This chain uses TRBV4-1 with TRBJ1-2; no clear D gene. Germline V gene data show CDR1 as MGHRA and CDR2 as YSYEKL. The CDR3 runs 15 residues. V was cut by 5 bases and J by 5 bases, with 18 bases left in between. DNA of the CDR3: TGCGCCAGCAGCAAGAGCCCTCGGGTGTTATATGGCTACACCTTC. The encoded protein is CASSKSPRVLYGYTF.

V gene TRBV5-5 combines with J gene TRBJ1-1, with 8 bases fitting TRBD1. This CDR3 is 15 amino acids long. Germline CDR1 is SGHKS and CDR2 is YYEKEE (reference sequence). V lost 0 bases, J lost 1 base, and 2 bases stayed unmatched. The CDR3 reads CASSLAGTGNTEAFF. Written as DNA, the CDR3 is TGTGCCAGCAGCTTGGCCGGGACAGGGAACACTGAAGCTTTCTTT.

This clone was seen once. The rearrangement joins TRBV7-8 to TRBJ1-2; D perhaps matches TRBD1 (5 bases). V lost 1 base to trimming and J lost 4 bases, with 7 bases between them. The CDR3 has 13 amino acids. Germline lookup yields CDR1 SGHVS and CDR2 FQNEAQ. CDR3 in amino acids: CASSLGGSYGYTF. The CDR3 coding sequence is TGTGCCAGCAGCTTAGGGGGCTCCTATGGCTACACCTTC.

This chain links TRBV7-2 with TRBJ2-2; perhaps TRBD1 as D (5 bases). Germline CDR1 and CDR2: SGHTA and FQGNSA. The CDR3 is 14 residues long. The germline V and J ends were trimmed by 8 bases and 0 bases, with 10 bases remaining between them. For the CDR3, the DNA is TGTGCCAGCGGCAGGACAACGAACACCGGGGAGCTGTTTTTT. This codes for CASGRTTNTGELFF.

The V gene is TRBV24-1, the J gene TRBJ2-2, with D maybe TRBD1 (6 bases). Trimming pared 1 base from V and 9 bases from J, leaving 17 bases between. The CDR3 runs 16 residues. Germline V gene data show CDR1 as KGHDR and CDR2 as SFDVKD. CDR3 sequence (DNA): TGTGCCACCAGTGATTTCGAGACAGGACCCTACCGGGAGCTGTTTTTT. As protein: CATSDFETGPYRELFF.

This rearrangement joins TRBV6-5 to TRBJ2-1; 9 nucleotides align to TRBD2. The CDR3 length is 16 residues. Per germline, CDR1 MNHEY and CDR2 SVGAGI. Trimming took 4 bases from V and 9 from J; bases not matched to a gene: 13. The CDR3 loop is CASSSVFPRGGAEQFF. For the CDR3, the DNA is TGTGCCAGCAGTTCTGTCTTCCCGCGGGGGGGCGCTGAGCAGTTCTTC.

The chain employs TRBV14 and TRBJ2-3; 7 bases fit TRBD1. After removal of 4 bases from V and 2 bases from J, the junction contained 6 bases not matched to a gene. Germline-derived CDR1 and CDR2 are SGHDN and FVKESK. This CDR3 spans 15 amino acids. CDR3 DNA: TGTGCCAGCAGCCCGACAGGGTGGGTCACAGATACGCAGTATTTT. This translates into CASSPTGWVTDTQYF.

The rearrangement joins TRBV11-3 to TRBJ2-1, with 12 bases that match TRBD2. CDR1 and CDR2 (germline): SGHNT, YENEEA. The CDR3 sequence is 17 residues long. With V trimmed by 2 bases and J by 4 bases, 6 bases remained unmatched. The CDR3 reads CASSLSRGLAGYNEQFF. Written as DNA, the CDR3 is TGTGCCAGCAGCTTATCCCGAGGACTAGCGGGATACAATGAGCAGTTCTTC. Complete variable domain (other parts from reference TRBV11-3 and TRBJ2-1): EAGVVQSPRYKIIEKKQPVAFWCNPISGHNTLYWYLQNLGQGPELLIRYENEEAVDDSQLPKDRFSAERLKGVDSTLKIQPAELGDSAVYLCASSLSRGLAGYNEQFFGPGTRLTVL.

The CDR3 loop is CASSRGDRKNEKLFF. CDR3 in DNA: TGTGCCAGCAGCCGGGGGGACAGGAAGAATGAAAAACTGTTTTTT. V gene TRBV3-1 (or the pseudogene TRBV3-2) combines with J gene TRBJ1-4; 8 nucleotides agree with TRBD1. The CDR3 has 15 amino acids. With 4 bases clipped from V and 5 bases from J, the junction kept 6 bases outside the gene matches. Germline CDR1 and CDR2: LGHDT and YNNKEL (reference sequence).